Listed here are 16 T cell receptor beta chains from one sample, sequenced in a study of cytomegalovirus exposure and HLA in healthy donors. Amplification used 60 Vbeta primers and 13 Jbeta primers. Assay: immunoSEQ multiplex PCR; the TCRdb copy retains only in-frame clones and omits some. The sample carries roughly 150,000 clones, approximately 71% recorded once. The specimen was PBMCs. These receptors were collected from a man aged 18 to 29 in good health and CMV-seropositive.

The chain joins TRBV15 to TRBJ1-4; 7 bases align to TRBD1. The CDR3 spans 16 residues. V dropped 4 bases and J dropped 5; count of bases not matched to a gene: 10. In germline, CDR1 is LNHNV, CDR2 YYDKDF (reference sequence). The CDR3 DNA reads TGTGCCACCAGCATCCTACAGGGGCCGGAGAATGAAAAACTGTTTTTT. Its protein product is CATSILQGPENEKLFF.

The CDR3 is CATGNFYGYTF. CDR3 in DNA: TGTGCCACAGGGAATTTCTATGGCTACACCTTC. The rearrangement links TRBV28 to TRBJ1-2; D is perhaps TRBD1 (5 bases). Germline V CDR1 and CDR2: MDHEN, SYDVKM. The CDR3 is 11 residues long. V was trimmed by 10 bases and J by 4 bases, leaving 10 bases between them.

The chain carries TRBV4-1 and TRBJ2-5; the match to TRBD1 covers 10 bases. The DNA end favors TRBJ2-7, so the J call may be wrong. The germline CDR1 and CDR2 sequences are MGHRA and YSYEKL. CDR3 length: 15 amino acids. The CDR3 loop reads CASSPRQGALYEQYF. The CDR3 region has the DNA TGCGCCAGCAGCCCCCGACAGGGGGCGCTTTACGAGCAGTACTTC.

The chain uses TRBV10-3 and TRBJ2-3; TRBD2 agrees at 8 bases. Germline CDR1 is ENHRY and CDR2 is SYGVKD. This CDR3 spans 13 amino acids. V shed 9 bases, J shed 4 bases, and the junction held 6 bases outside the gene matches. The CDR3 spells CAIAGDIADTQYF. CDR3 coding DNA: TGTGCCATAGCGGGAGATATTGCAGATACGCAGTATTTT.

The CDR3 region is CASSSGQGGTEAFF. CDR3 DNA: TGTGCCAGCAGTTCGGGACAGGGTGGGACTGAAGCTTTCTTT. The chain uses TRBV6-6 and TRBJ1-1, with 9 bases matching TRBD1. Germline V gene data show CDR1 as MNHNY and CDR2 as SVGAGI (reference sequence). V lost 4 bases and J lost 5; bases outside the gene matches: 5. This CDR3 comprises 14 residues.

The rearrangement links TRBV25-1 to TRBJ2-2; D gene uncertain. The CDR3 totals 15 residues. CDR1 is MGHDK, CDR2 SYGVNS, per germline. V was shortened by 1 base and J by 6 bases, with 12 bases between the two germline ends. The CDR3 DNA sequence: TGTGCCAGCAGTGAATTCGAGACACCGGCCGGGGAGCTGTTTTTT. It translates to CASSEFETPAGELFF.

The chain employs TRBV7-9 and TRBJ2-1; TRBD2 aligns across 11 bases. Germline trimming cut 1 base from V and 4 bases from J; bases unmatched to any gene: 3. The CDR3 covers 16 residues. The germline V gene has CDR1 SEHNR and CDR2 FQNEAQ (reference sequence). The CDR3 reads CASSLVAGGPYNEQFF. The CDR3 DNA sequence: TGTGCCAGCAGCTTAGTAGCGGGAGGGCCATACAATGAGCAGTTCTTC.

The chain has TRBV5-1 and TRBJ2-3; 7 bases align to TRBD1. This CDR3 spans 15 amino acids. Per the germline V gene, CDR1 is SGHRS and CDR2 is YFSETQ. V lost 0 bases, J lost 5 bases, and 6 bases stayed unmatched. The CDR3 spells CASSLATPGGDTQYF. CDR3 DNA sequence: TGCGCCAGCAGCTTGGCCACTCCAGGGGGAGATACGCAGTATTTT. Combining the CDR3 with reference TRBV5-1 and TRBJ2-3 gives the whole variable domain KAGVTQTPRYLIKTRGQQVTLSCSPISGHRSVSWYQQTPGQGLQFLFEYFSETQRNKGNFPGRFSGRQFSNSRSEMNVSTLELGDSALYLCASSLATPGGDTQYFGPGTRLTVL.

The chain recombines TRBV27 with TRBJ2-6; 8 nucleotides line up with TRBD1. Germline CDR1 is MNHEY and CDR2 is SMNVEV (reference sequence). The V gene end was trimmed by 7 bases and the J gene end by 0 bases; junction bases not matched to a gene: 2. The CDR3 covers 15 residues. CDR3 sequence reads: CASTGTGSGANVLTF. CDR3 DNA sequence: TGTGCCAGCACCGGGACAGGCTCTGGGGCCAACGTCCTGACTTTC.

This clone was counted between two and nine times. The chain uses TRBV2 and TRBJ2-5; the D gene is possibly TRBD2 (6 bases). Germline CDR1 SNHLY, CDR2 FYNNEI. The CDR3 consists of 14 residues. Trimming stripped 7 bases from V and 7 bases from J, with 19 bases between. This CDR3 reads CASMGDSGVSTQYF. CDR3 in DNA: TGTGCCAGCATGGGGGACTCCGGAGTGTCGACCCAGTACTTC.

This chain connects TRBV6-5 to TRBJ1-2, with 10 nucleotides matching TRBD1. CDR1 is MNHEY, CDR2 SVGAGI, per germline. V was pared by 5 bases and J by 7 bases, with 10 bases of the junction left unmatched. The CDR3 consists of 15 residues. The CDR3 region has the DNA TGTGCCAGCAGTAGGGACAGGGGCGCCGACCGTGGCTACACCTTC. Its protein is CASSRDRGADRGYTF.

The chain combines TRBV7-9 with TRBJ2-7; D possibly corresponds to TRBD1 (6 bases). The CDR3 has 14 amino acids. Looked up from germline, CDR1 is SEHNR and CDR2 is FQNEAQ (reference sequence). Trimming pared 1 base from V and 3 bases from J, leaving 10 bases between. CDR3 DNA: TGTGCCAGCAGCTTAGTTCGCAGGGGCTACGAGCAGTACTTC. Protein: CASSLVRRGYEQYF.

The chain employs TRBV5-6 and TRBJ1-1; D is undetermined. With 0 bases removed from V and 4 bases from J, the gap between germline ends came to 13 bases. Germline CDR1 reads SGHDT; CDR2 reads YYEEEE. The CDR3 loop spans 15 amino acids. The CDR3 coding sequence is TGTGCCAGCAGCTTGGCTCTCGGGGATAGCACTGAAGCTTTCTTT. Translating it yields CASSLALGDSTEAFF.

The gene calls are TRBV21-1 and TRBJ2-7; the table's TRBD2 call for D was not verified on the DNA. TRBV21-1 is termed a pseudogene. This CDR3 has 19 residues. The CDR3 loop reads CASSKVFGSGRPGAYEQYF. As DNA, the CDR3 is TGTGCCAGCAGCAAAGTGTTTGGTAGCGGGAGGCCGGGGGCCTACGAGCAGTACTTC.

This clone was seen a few times. The chain has TRBV6-1 and TRBJ2-5; tentative D call: TRBD2 (7 bases). This CDR3 is 14 amino acids long. V was shortened by 8 bases and J by 4 bases, with 17 bases between the two germline ends. Germline V CDR1 and CDR2: MNHNS, SASEGT. CDR3: CASWGGLGVETQYF. CDR3 sequence (DNA): TGTGCCAGCTGGGGGGGCCTCGGAGTAGAGACCCAGTACTTC.

This clone was counted only a few times. The chain has TRBV7-8 and TRBJ2-1, with TRBD2 matching over 9 bases. CDR1 is SGHVS, CDR2 FQNEAQ, per germline. The V segment lost 2 bases and the J segment 7 bases; nucleotides outside the gene matches: 9. This CDR3 region has 16 residues. This chain's CDR3 is CASSLRAGGPINEQFF. CDR3 coding DNA: TGTGCCAGCAGCTTACGAGCGGGAGGACCCATAAATGAGCAGTTCTTC.